These 17 T cell receptor beta chains share one sample of origin, sequenced in a study of blood T cell repertoires in COVID-19. Data came from immunoSEQ multiplex PCR; TCRdb stores just in-frame clones and leaves some out. The sample gives some 230,000 clones, about 83% of which show up once; around 6.8% is in the top ten. Input material: peripheral blood. All receptors come from a woman in her fifties or sixties with acute or convalescent COVID-19.

The V gene is TRBV30, the J gene TRBJ2-3; TRBD2 matches 10 bases. J was trimmed by 1 base and V by 2 bases; bases with no gene match: 3. This CDR3 contains 15 residues. Germline CDR1 and CDR2: GTSNPN and SVGIG (reference sequence). The CDR3: CAWSPGLAGTDTQYF. In nucleotides, the CDR3 is TGTGCCTGGAGTCCCGGACTAGCGGGCACAGATACGCAGTATTTT.

CDR3: CASSLRGTGNTIYF. CDR3 coding DNA: TGTGCCAGCAGTCTGCGAGGGACAGGAAACACCATATATTTT. The chain recombines TRBV27 with TRBJ1-3; D perhaps matches TRBD1 (6 bases). This CDR3 has 14 residues. Germline CDR1 reads MNHEY; CDR2 reads SMNVEV (reference sequence). Trimming removed 5 bases from V and 4 bases from J, with 12 bases in between.

The CDR3 sequence is CASSWGLPGTDTQYF. The CDR3 region has the DNA TGTGCCAGCAGCTGGGGGCTTCCCGGCACAGATACGCAGTATTTT. The V call is TRBV7-9, the J call TRBJ2-3, with TRBD1 as a possible D gene (6 bases). The V end lost 4 bases, the J end lost 1 base, and 12 bases lay between the germline ends. The CDR3 is 15 amino acids. The germline gives CDR1 SEHNR, CDR2 FQNEAQ (reference sequence).

This chain connects TRBV9 to TRBJ1-1, with D hard to call. This CDR3 has 16 amino acids. V lost 0 bases to trimming and J lost 1 base, with 13 bases between them. CDR1 is SGDLS, CDR2 YYNGEE, per germline. The CDR3 DNA follows: TGTGCCAGCAGCGTAGGGTCCTCGGGGAGGAACACTGAAGCTTTCTTT. Protein sequence: CASSVGSSGRNTEAFF.

This chain connects TRBV30 to TRBJ1-2, with D perhaps TRBD1 (5 bases). This CDR3 is 13 amino acids long. Germline V gene sequence: CDR1 GTSNPN, CDR2 SVGIG (reference sequence). Trimming took 8 bases from V and 6 from J, leaving 19 bases between them. CDR3 sequence: CAARERGRDGYTF. CDR3 DNA sequence: TGTGCCGCTAGGGAAAGGGGAAGGGATGGCTACACCTTC.

V and J are TRBV28 and TRBJ1-6; 11 nucleotides match TRBD1. Germline-derived CDR1 and CDR2 are MDHEN and SYDVKM. The junction had 12 bases not matched to a gene; V was cut back by 1 base and J by 10 bases. The CDR3 totals 18 residues. As DNA, the CDR3 is TGTGCCAGCAGTTTATTTTTAGGACAGGGGGCTGGTGGGTCACCCCTCCACTTT. Residues: CASSLFLGQGAGGSPLHF.

This rearrangement joins TRBV9 to TRBJ2-1; no reliable D call. Germline lookup yields CDR1 SGDLS and CDR2 YYNGEE. V gave up 0 bases and J gave up 6 bases, with 10 bases separating them. The CDR3 spans 14 residues. This CDR3 is CASSVVPGFNEQFF. CDR3 nucleotides: TGTGCCAGCAGCGTAGTGCCCGGGTTCAATGAGCAGTTCTTC.

The gene calls are TRBV24-1 and TRBJ2-1; weak D call: TRBD2 (5 bases). This CDR3 is 17 amino acids long. V was shortened by 3 bases and J by 6 bases, with 20 bases between the two germline ends. CDR1 and CDR2 (germline): KGHDR, SFDVKD. CDR3 nucleotide sequence: TGTGCCACCAGTGATGAAAGAGGACTTGGGAGCTCCAATGAGCAGTTCTTC. It codes for CATSDERGLGSSNEQFF.

This chain links TRBV4-2 with TRBJ2-1; 13 positions agree with TRBD2. Germline V lookup: CDR1 LGHNA, CDR2 YNFKEQ. This CDR3 has 17 amino acids. With V trimmed by 1 base and J by 7 bases, 7 bases remained unmatched. The CDR3 DNA sequence: TGTGCCAGCAGCCAAGGACTCACTAGCGGGGGGGCAAATGAGCAGTTCTTC. The encoded protein is CASSQGLTSGGANEQFF.

The chain couples TRBV3-1 (or the pseudogene TRBV3-2) to TRBJ2-1, with 8 bases that match TRBD2. The CDR3 is 18 amino acids. Per the germline V gene, CDR1 is LGHDT and CDR2 is YNNKEL (reference sequence). The ends lost 0 bases at V and 0 bases at J; junction bases unmatched: 7. CDR3 nucleotides: TGTGCCAGCAGCCAAGATTATAGCGGGGTTAGCTCCTACAATGAGCAGTTCTTC. Its translation: CASSQDYSGVSSYNEQFF.

The chain joins TRBV12-3 or TRBV12-4 to TRBJ1-5; weak D call: TRBD1 (5 bases). Trimming stripped 6 bases from V and 7 bases from J, with 13 bases between. CDR3 length equals 13 residues. The CDR3 spells CASSQGGGQPQHF. CDR3 bases: TGTGCCAGCAGCCAAGGCGGGGGACAGCCCCAGCATTTT.

This chain joins TRBV12-5 and TRBJ2-5, with 10 bases fitting TRBD1. The CDR3 is made up of 13 amino acids. Unmatched junction bases numbered 3, after V lost 8 bases and J lost 3 bases. Germline assignment: CDR1 LGHNT and CDR2 FRNRAP. Here the CDR3 DNA reads TGTGCTAGTTCGGACAGGGGGGAAGAGACCCAGTACTTC. It yields the protein CASSDRGEETQYF.

J is TRBJ1-4 and V is TRBV18; D is possibly TRBD1 (6 bases). The germline CDR1 and CDR2 sequences are KGHSH and LQKENI. The CDR3 is made up of 15 amino acids. The V end lost 3 bases, the J end lost 3 bases, and 11 bases lay between the germline ends. CDR3 amino acids: CASSPQGTSNEKLFF. The CDR3 coding sequence is TGTGCCAGCTCACCGCAGGGGACGTCTAATGAAAAACTGTTTTTT.

This chain joins TRBV19 and TRBJ1-6; 7 bases match TRBD1. The germline V gene encodes CDR1 LNHDA and CDR2 SQIVND (reference sequence). The CDR3 extends over 14 amino acids. V gave up 9 bases and J gave up 7 bases; unmatched junction bases: 9. The CDR3 is CASKTTGTNSPLHF. CDR3 nucleotide sequence: TGTGCCAGCAAAACGACAGGGACCAATTCACCCCTCCACTTT.

About this clone itself: The germline gene is not matched at one end of the junction; a read error may be the cause. The chain couples TRBV5-1 to TRBJ2-7, with 10 bases identical to TRBD1. Germline V gene lookup returns CDR1 SGHRS and CDR2 YFSETQ. The CDR3 loop spans 15 amino acids. The CDR3 DNA reads as TGCGCCAGCAGGTTGGGACAGGGGTCCTCCTACGAGCAGTACTTC. It translates to CASRLGQGSSYEQYF.

This clone came up a few times. The chain carries TRBV19 and TRBJ2-1; no reliable D call. The CDR3 runs to 11 residues. Germline lookup yields CDR1 LNHDA and CDR2 SQIVND (reference sequence). V gave up 7 bases and J gave up 4 bases, with 5 bases separating them. The DNA of the CDR3 is TGTGCCAGTATCGGTTACAATGAGCAGTTCTTC. This gives the protein CASIGYNEQFF.

This sequence joins TRBV18 and TRBJ1-2; D possibly corresponds to TRBD1 (5 bases). V lost 3 bases, J lost 0 bases, and 17 bases lay in between. CDR3 length equals 17 residues. The germline gives CDR1 KGHSH, CDR2 LQKENI. Here the CDR3 reads CASSPSTLGGANYGYTF. As DNA, the CDR3 is TGTGCCAGCTCACCTTCCACTCTGGGGGGAGCTAACTATGGCTACACCTTC.